One sample yielded the 19 T cell receptor beta chains listed below, sequenced in a study of T cell clonotyping in hematopoietic cell transplantation. Clones were read by immunoSEQ multiplex PCR, and TCRdb kept only the in-frame ones, dropping some. Of about 18,000 clones listed, around 90% were seen once; the top ten hold over 4.5%. The sample consisted of peripheral blood mononuclear cells. Receptor source: a man in his forties in good health. Some clones in this sample may be carry-over from other donors' samples.

This chain joins TRBV25-1 and TRBJ1-1; TRBD1 matches at 7 bases. This CDR3 has 14 amino acids. Trimming cost V 4 bases and J 7 bases; bases outside gene matches: 9. Germline assignment: CDR1 MGHDK and CDR2 SYGVNS. The CDR3 region has the DNA TGTGCCAGCAGTGGATACCGAGACAGGGATGAAGCTTTCTTT. Encoded protein: CASSGYRDRDEAFF.

V gene TRBV7-6 combines with J gene TRBJ1-1; no clear D gene. CDR1 is SGHVS and CDR2 is FNYEAQ in the germline V gene. The CDR3 length is 15 residues. V was cut by 4 bases and J by 4 bases, with 16 bases left in between. For the CDR3, the DNA is TGTGCCAGCAGCTCGGGCCGGGCGGCGGCCACTGAAGCTTTCTTT. As protein: CASSSGRAAATEAFF.

The count of this clone is one. The chain employs TRBV2 and TRBJ1-2; 9 bases agree with TRBD1. Per the germline V gene, CDR1 is SNHLY and CDR2 is FYNNEI. The CDR3 is 14 amino acids. Germline trimming cut 6 bases from V and 4 bases from J; bases unmatched to any gene: 6. The CDR3 region has the DNA TGTGCCAGCAGGCCACAGGGACAGGGCTATGGCTACACCTTC. As protein: CASRPQGQGYGYTF.

J is TRBJ1-3 and V is TRBV4-1; 9 bases map to TRBD1. Per germline, CDR1 MGHRA and CDR2 YSYEKL. Trimming cost V 3 bases and J 4 bases; bases outside gene matches: 1. The CDR3 has 14 amino acids. For the CDR3, the DNA is TGCGCCAGCAGCCAGGGGACAGGGGGAAACACCATATATTTT. Amino acids: CASSQGTGGNTIYF.

The chain has TRBV7-9 and TRBJ2-5, with D possibly being TRBD1 (5 bases). CDR3 length equals 11 residues. V lost 10 bases to trimming and J lost 4 bases, with 10 bases between them. Germline V gene sequence: CDR1 SEHNR, CDR2 FQNEAQ (reference sequence). The DNA of the CDR3 is TGTGCCACCCGACAGTTAGAGACCCAGTACTTC. Its translation: CATRQLETQYF.

Written as DNA, the CDR3 is TGTGCCAGCAGTCCCGACAGGGACCTCTATCAGCCCCAGCATTTT. The encoded protein is CASSPDRDLYQPQHF. This chain uses TRBV27 with TRBJ1-5; 7 bases are a match to TRBD1. Looked up from germline, CDR1 is MNHEY and CDR2 is SMNVEV (reference sequence). The CDR3 contains 15 residues. Germline trimming cut 5 bases from V and 5 bases from J; bases unmatched to any gene: 9.

This rearrangement joins TRBV28 to TRBJ2-7; D unresolved. CDR3 length: 13 amino acids. The V end lost 7 bases, the J end lost 1 base, and 11 bases lay between the germline ends. Germline loops: CDR1 MDHEN, CDR2 SYDVKM. The CDR3 region is CASTSLDSYEQYF. The CDR3 DNA reads as TGTGCCAGCACCTCGTTGGATTCCTACGAGCAGTACTTC.

The V and J genes are TRBV14 and TRBJ1-4; no clear D gene. The germline V and J ends were trimmed by 1 base and 1 base, with 7 bases remaining between them. This CDR3 spans 15 amino acids. Germline CDR1 SGHDN, CDR2 FVKESK. The CDR3 spells CASSQAGITNEKLFF. The CDR3 nucleotides read TGTGCCAGCAGCCAAGCCGGGATAACTAATGAAAAACTGTTTTTT.

This chain connects TRBV7-6 to TRBJ2-7, with D possibly matching TRBD1 (5 bases). Between the trimmed V and J ends, which lost 5 bases and 1 base, there was a span of 9 bases. Germline V gene data show CDR1 as SGHVS and CDR2 as FNYEAQ. The CDR3 is made up of 13 amino acids. The CDR3 DNA is TGTGCCAGCAGCCGCGACAGTTCCTACGAGCAGTACTTC. This translates into CASSRDSSYEQYF.

The J gene is TRBJ2-7, the V gene TRBV28; weak D call: TRBD1 (5 bases). CDR3 length: 12 residues. Germline lookup yields CDR1 MDHEN and CDR2 SYDVKM. With 5 bases removed from V and 3 bases from J, the gap between germline ends came to 8 bases. This CDR3 is CASSRQNYEQYF. In DNA, the CDR3 is TGTGCCAGCAGTAGACAGAACTACGAGCAGTACTTC.

This clone was picked up one time. The chain recombines TRBV6-9 with TRBJ1-2; D remains unclear. Trimming removed 1 base at V and 2 bases at J, with 11 bases between. The CDR3 contains 15 residues. Germline CDR1 is MNHGY and CDR2 is SVAAGI. The CDR3 protein is CASSYFGRLNYGYTF. The CDR3 DNA reads TGTGCCAGCAGTTATTTTGGCAGGTTGAACTATGGCTACACCTTC.

This clone was seen a single time. The chain couples TRBV30 to TRBJ2-3; D uncertain. With 0 bases removed from V and 6 bases from J, the gap between germline ends came to 10 bases. The CDR3 is 13 amino acids. Germline values: CDR1 GTSNPN, CDR2 SVGIG (reference sequence). In DNA form, the CDR3 reads TGTGCCTGGAGTGTATTAAGATGGGATACGCAGTATTTT. Translated, it gives CAWSVLRWDTQYF.

The chain's CDR3 is CASSPPWDTISDTQYF. CDR3 sequence (DNA): TGTGCCAGCAGCCCCCCGTGGGACACCATCTCTGATACGCAGTATTTT. The V gene is TRBV13, the J gene TRBJ2-3; D possibly corresponds to TRBD1 (6 bases). V was shortened by 5 bases and J by 6 bases, with 21 bases between the two germline ends. The germline V gene encodes CDR1 PRHDT and CDR2 FYEKMQ (reference sequence). The CDR3 has 16 residues.

For the CDR3, the DNA is TGCAGCGCCCAGATCCAGGGGATCTCCTACGAGCAGTACTTC. Its protein product is CSAQIQGISYEQYF. The chain employs TRBV29-1 and TRBJ2-7; possibly TRBD1 for D (6 bases). Trimming removed 7 bases from V and 0 bases from J, with 16 bases in between. This CDR3 is 14 amino acids long. CDR1 and CDR2 (germline): SQVTM, ANQGSEA.

V is TRBV7-2 and J is TRBJ2-2; 8 bases agree with TRBD2. Germline CDR1 SGHTA, CDR2 FQGNSA. Trimming at V came to 10 bases and at J to 3 bases, leaving 4 bases not matched to a gene. This CDR3 comprises 13 residues. The CDR3 DNA follows: TGTGCCACCCAGCGGGAGCACACCGGGGAGCTGTTTTTT. Protein product: CATQREHTGELFF.

The chain combines TRBV27 with TRBJ1-2; 7 bases are a match to TRBD1. Germline CDR1 is MNHEY and CDR2 is SMNVEV (reference sequence). V lost 5 bases to trimming and J lost 3 bases; unmatched junction nucleotides: 9. This CDR3 spans 15 amino acids. In DNA, the CDR3 is TGTGCCAGCAGTCCCCACGACAGGGCTCACTATGGCTACACCTTC. Amino acids: CASSPHDRAHYGYTF.

The CDR3 sequence is CAWGGSTDTQYF. CDR3 nucleotides: TGTGCCTGGGGGGGTAGCACAGATACGCAGTATTTT. This sequence joins TRBV30 and TRBJ2-3; D possibly matches TRBD1 or TRBD2 (5 bases each). The CDR3 runs 12 residues. V lost 5 bases to trimming and J lost 0 bases, with 6 bases between them. The germline gives CDR1 GTSNPN, CDR2 SVGIG (reference sequence).

This clone appeared once. The chain is built from TRBV9 and TRBJ2-3, with 7 bases identical to TRBD1. CDR1 is SGDLS and CDR2 is YYNGEE in the germline V gene. Trimming at V came to 3 bases and at J to 6 bases, leaving 13 bases not matched to a gene. This CDR3 comprises 16 residues. The CDR3 here is CASSGGQPIKWDTQYF. The CDR3 DNA follows: TGTGCCAGCAGCGGGGGACAGCCCATAAAATGGGATACGCAGTATTTT.

The chain uses TRBV4-1 and TRBJ2-1, with 8 bases lining up with TRBD2. Germline V gene data show CDR1 as MGHRA and CDR2 as YSYEKL. V lost 7 bases to trimming and J lost 5 bases; unmatched junction nucleotides: 10. This CDR3 comprises 15 residues. For the CDR3, the DNA is TGCGCCAGCATTGACTTGGGTAGCGGGAACAATGAGCAGTTCTTC. Translating it yields CASIDLGSGNNEQFF.